This T cell receptor (beta chain) was obtained from a study of cytomegalovirus exposure and HLA in healthy donors (dated by TCRdb to about 2017). In terms of the full investigation: An earlier analysis of several hundred of the donors reported roughly 270 Gb of sequence data and around 120 million unique TCR beta sequences from approximately 180 million T cells. An early release that covered about 600 HLA-typed donors contained around 300 gigabases of sequencing data and around 80 million unique TCR sequences. Of the 300 to 450 genotyped donors, approximately 80% were placed in the genetic ancestry cluster associated with self-reported Caucasian donors. The study aimed to test whether signatures of past pathogen exposure could be identified by cataloging public T cell receptors. The study used immunosequencing to profile the T cell repertoires of 670 or so subjects and linked those repertoires to cytomegalovirus serostatus. A separate validation cohort of approximately 130 different subjects was used in addition to the approximately 610-subject first cohort. To predict cytomegalovirus infection status, the study combined high-throughput TCR immunosequencing, statistical association of individual TCRs with disease status, and machine learning. In a later analysis, previously published TCR beta repertoires from some 640 donors were re-analyzed and high-resolution HLA genotyping was added so that TCR occurrence patterns could be studied. The later analysis used no new phenotypic data to find candidate immune exposures, relying instead on TCR beta sequences and their occurrence across donors. In an earlier analysis of about 590 of the donors, high-throughput TCR beta sequencing was used to judge whether each TCR beta V gene segment behaved as functional or pseudogenic. Donor age, sex, ethnicity and CMV serostatus were compiled alongside the repertoire data. Genome-wide SNP genotypes for about 60% of the roughly 700 donors were used in a later genetic analysis, which treated that subset as a discovery cohort. Every repertoire in the discovery cohort had been generated on one and the same sequencing platform. HLA typing covered class I and class II loci at four-digit resolution. Typing coverage varied by locus: roughly 629-640 donors for A, B, C, DRB1 and DQB1; approximately 520 for DQA1; about 570 for DPA1; more than 450 for DPB1. About 5 DR-DQ haplotypes were handled as single units for association and clustering, since linkage in the cohort was strong. Among some 400 genotyped donors of the cohort, an average of roughly 230,000 unique TCR beta nucleotide sequences was sequenced per donor, of which about 20% were non-productive. What the authors observed across the whole study: Most TCR sequences were seen in very few donors, while some public TCRs were found in many individuals. Several of the top co-occurrence clusters appeared to be linked to parvovirus B19, influenza, CMV and Epstein-Barr virus, according to a later analysis. A later genetic analysis associated a missense DCLRE1C variant with V-gene and J-gene trimming of TCR beta chains, and an independent cohort replicated the association. The classifier was reported to diagnose cytomegalovirus status with high specificity and sensitivity in both the original and validation cohorts. The presence/absence analyses assumed that sequencing depth was roughly uniform across donors, and that assumption may not be true. Correlated functional status among segregating V segments might be attributable to linkage disequilibrium, but an unknown experimental factor could not be ruled out. When HLA alleles, especially DR and DQ, strongly co-occurred, attributing TCR associations to individual alleles was difficult. The only immune exposure information available for the cohort was CMV serostatus. A few of the identified cytomegalovirus-associated TCR beta chains were confirmed in vitro to be specific for cytomegalovirus antigens. According to a later analysis, TCR association rates differed among HLA loci, with DRB1 alleles showing the most associated TCRs and HLA-C alleles showing the fewest. According to a later genetic analysis, donors in an Asian-associated ancestry cluster had fewer N-insertions in productive TCRs than the roughly 700-donor mean. The authors suggested that the approach could potentially be generalized to other disease states and immunological phenotypes. In a later analysis, HLA-associated TCR beta chains were found to be more clonally expanded and to have lower generation probabilities than equally common non-associated chains. Because counts were too low, some 16 rarely observed V segments, including chromosome 9 orphons, were excluded from the earlier analysis of 587 of the donors. In an earlier analysis of more than 500 of the donors, most TCR beta V segments appeared in productive rearrangements about 90% or about 30% of the time, broadly matching IMGT annotations. A further reported finding was that TCR beta sequences accurately predicted the HLA-A and HLA-B alleles for most subjects in the first cohort. Only TCR beta chains were sequenced in this cohort, and the absence of alpha or paired-chain data limited detectable features. A group of highly shared sequence variants was considered likely to be a technical artifact of the sequencing pipeline. A later analysis associated 15,000 or so TCR beta sequences with specific HLA alleles at a false discovery rate of 0.05. Most CMV-associated TCR beta chains appeared to be HLA-restricted in a later analysis, and the HLA associations seemed to be driven largely by CMV exposure. In the study, around 160 TCR beta chains were listed as associated with cytomegalovirus. Because HLA typing was unavailable for some donors at each locus, only the typed subset was used in association tests. Some IMGT-functional V segments, including TRBV6-2 and TRBV6-3, could not be distinguished by the 87-base-pair reads and were therefore excluded.

The germline V gene gives CDR1 as MDHEN and CDR2 as SYDVKM. Cut back by 7 bases and 4 bases, the V and J ends lie 14 bases apart. The CDR3 contains 14 residues, cysteine and phenylalanine counted. Of the read, only the CDR3 DNA is kept; its 42 bases are in frame from base 1. To note about this clone: What this receptor recognizes is not known. Nothing much larger sits one base from this clone, and base qualities are not available.

The cohort consisted of more than 650 healthy bone marrow donors. At the time of sampling, every cohort member was nominally healthy, though immune exposures that went unrecorded were likely present. The donor tested CMV seropositive, placing the donor among the 250 to 350 seropositive members of the cohort. A peripheral blood sample was collected from each donor, and TCR beta sequencing was performed on peripheral blood mononuclear cells. The Qiagen DNeasy Blood Extraction Kit was used to extract genomic DNA from the blood cell samples. Receptor libraries were prepared by the immunoSEQ multiplex PCR assay. For the multiplex PCR, a mixture combining 60 forward primers for TCR Vbeta segments and 13 reverse primers for TCR Jbeta segments was used. Amplification of the CDR3 region of rearranged TCR beta genes was performed with a multiplex PCR assay on genomic DNA. The amplified TCR beta libraries were sequenced on the Illumina HiSeq System as 87-base-pair reads. Per the source publication's procedure: A later analysis tallied approximately 87 million unique TCR beta chains across the 666 repertoires, and around 10 million of those chains were shared by two or more donors. Raw reads were error-corrected and collapsed into unique sequences with a nearest-neighbor algorithm that merged closely related sequences to remove PCR and sequencing errors. CDR3 sequences were aligned to IMGT reference sequences to assign V, D and J gene segments. Each retained sequence needed at least a six-nucleotide match to both a V gene segment and a J gene segment. A rearrangement counted as productive if the CDR3 had no stop codons and remained in frame with V and J, and every other rearrangement counted as non-productive. Following IMGT convention, CDR3 was defined as the stretch from the second conserved V-encoded cysteine to the conserved J-encoded phenylalanine. Sequences without an unambiguous match to a single V gene segment were excluded from the earlier analysis of about 640 of the donors. In an earlier analysis of roughly 600 of the donors, a V segment was called functional when productive rearrangements were above 56.7%, and segregating when the standard deviation between donors exceeded 5%. A statistical classification framework was built for diagnosing cytomegalovirus status from the catalog of TCR beta chain sequences. In a later analysis, V and J genes were assigned by comparing TCR nucleotide sequences against IMGT/GENE-DB human TR gene sequences. The TCRdist pipeline was used in a later analysis to assign CDR3 sequences and most-parsimonious VDJ recombination scenarios. In a later analysis, each TCR beta chain was defined by its CDR3 amino acid sequence together with its V-gene family, and reads without a unique V-gene family were excluded. In a later analysis, 500 to 650 highly shared, low-generation-probability nucleotide sequences were removed to address suspected cross-contamination and a sequencing artifact. A later analysis calculated a clonal expansion index for each public chain from normalized within-repertoire ranks of inferred template counts. Generation probabilities in a later analysis came from a VDJ recombination model fitted to out-of-frame rearrangements, and those results were checked against IGoR. In a later analysis, hypergeometric tests were used to score TCR-TCR, TCR-HLA and TCR-CMV co-occurrence, with a repertoire-size bias correction applied to TCR pairs. To estimate false discovery rates, a later analysis permuted the HLA or CMV assignments 20 times. In a later analysis, co-occurring TCRs were grouped using DBSCAN, with TCRdist sequence similarity added in when clustering inside HLA-allele-positive subsets. For co-occurrence clustering, repertoires with fewer than 30,000 or more than 120,000 public chains were excluded, along with five repertoires with anomalous nucleotide sharing. Imported from immuneACCESS, the table was reduced by TCRdb to in-frame sequences with V and J called. These copies leave out some clones; in studies compared against another copy, an unresolved V gene accounts for under half, and the cause of the remainder is not known. V, J and clone size reflect that table, while D and trimming were determined from the DNA. The sample table holds about 120,000 clones, of which about three quarters were seen once. The top ten hold less than 15% of the sample.

Sequenced input: PBMCs. The rearrangement joined TRBV28 to TRBJ1-3; a tentative D match to TRBD1 spans 6 bases. The receptor was isolated from a woman between 40 and 55 years old in good health and CMV-seropositive. The base sequence is TGTGCCAGCACCCCGGGGACACCCGGAAACACCATATATTTT. Translated, this gives CASTPGTPGNTIYF. With the rest looked up from the reference TRBV28 and TRBJ1-3 genes rather than sequenced, the full variable domain is DVKVTQSSRYLVKRTGEKVFLECVQDMDHENMFWYRQDPGLGLRLIYFSYDVKMKEKGDIPEGYSVSREKKERFSLILESASTNQTSMYLCASTPGTPGNTIYFGEGSWLTVV.